This T cell receptor beta chain was found in a study of blood T cell repertoires in COVID-19. Study-level information: Donors in the United States, Italy and Spain gave samples during acute or convalescent COVID-19.

TCRdb keeps only in-frame clones here, not all; method: immunoSEQ multiplex PCR. The profile shows about 83,000 clones, around 90% of them singletons. V lost 5 bases to trimming and J lost 4 bases; unmatched junction nucleotides: 2. This CDR3 contains 14 residues. CDR1 is SGHTA and CDR2 is FQGNSA in the germline V gene. The chain is built from TRBV7-2 and TRBJ2-2, with 9 bases that match TRBD1. This clonotype originated in a woman between 50 and 59 years old with active or convalescent COVID-19. The material sequenced was peripheral blood. CDR3 in DNA: TGTGCCAGCAGCCGGGGACAGGGCACCGGGGAGCTGTTTTTT. Encoded protein: CASSRGQGTGELFF.